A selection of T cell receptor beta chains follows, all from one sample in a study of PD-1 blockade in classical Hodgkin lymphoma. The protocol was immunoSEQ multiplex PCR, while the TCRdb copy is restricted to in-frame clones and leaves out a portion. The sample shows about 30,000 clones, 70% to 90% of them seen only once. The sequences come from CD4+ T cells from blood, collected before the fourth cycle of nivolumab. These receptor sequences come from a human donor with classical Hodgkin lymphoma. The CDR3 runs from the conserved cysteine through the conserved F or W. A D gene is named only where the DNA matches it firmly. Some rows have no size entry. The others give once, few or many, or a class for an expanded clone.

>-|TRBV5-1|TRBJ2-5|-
TGCGCCAGCAGCTTGGCGGGCGGAGAGACCCAGTACTTC
CASSLAGGETQYF
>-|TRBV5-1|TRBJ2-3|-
TGCGCCAGCAGCCAGACAGGCGCTCGGGATACGCAGTATTTT
CASSQTGARDTQYF
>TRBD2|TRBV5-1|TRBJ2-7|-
TGCGCCAGCAGCTACACGGGACTAGATACCTACGAGCAGTACTTC
CASSYTGLDTYEQYF
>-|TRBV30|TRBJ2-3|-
TGTGCCTGGAGCCCACCACAGAATACGCAGTATTTT
CAWSPPQNTQYF
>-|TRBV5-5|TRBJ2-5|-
TGTGCCAGCAGCCCCTTGAGGGGGGCCCCCCAAGAGACCCAGTACTTC
CASSPLRGAPQETQYF
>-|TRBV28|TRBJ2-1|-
TGTGCCAGCAGGATAAACAATGAGCAGTTCTTC
CASRINNEQFF
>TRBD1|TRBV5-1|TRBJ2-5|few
TGCGCCAGCAGCTTGGAGGGGGCTGGTGGAGAGACCCAGTACTTC
CASSLEGAGGETQYF
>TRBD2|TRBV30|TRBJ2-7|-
TGTGCCTGGAGTGTAACCGCGGGGGGTTACGAGCAGTACTTC
CAWSVTAGGYEQYF
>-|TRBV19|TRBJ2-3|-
TGTGCCAGTAGTATCGCCGGGCCCACAGATACGCAGTATTTT
CASSIAGPTDTQYF
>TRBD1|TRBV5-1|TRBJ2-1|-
TGCGCCAGCAGCACGACAGGGTTGTCCTACAATGAGCAGTTCTTC
CASSTTGLSYNEQFF
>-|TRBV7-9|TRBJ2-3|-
TGTGCCAGCAGCTTAGAGCGCACAGATACGCAGTATTTT
CASSLERTDTQYF
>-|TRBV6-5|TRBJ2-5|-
TGTGCCAGCAGCGCTACCCAGGGGCGGAGGGAGACCCAGTACTTC
CASSATQGRRETQYF
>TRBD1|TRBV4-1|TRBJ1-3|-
TGCGCCAGCAGCATCCGACAGGGAGACTCTGGAAACACCATATATTTT
CASSIRQGDSGNTIYF
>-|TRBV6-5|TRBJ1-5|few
TGTGCCAGCAGCGCAACAAATCAGCCCCAGCATTTT
CASSATNQPQHF
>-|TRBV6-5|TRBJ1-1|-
TGTGCCAGCACTCACCCAGGGCAGAGCCTGCAAGCTTTCTTT
CASTHPGQSLQAFF
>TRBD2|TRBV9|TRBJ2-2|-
TGTGCCAGCAGCGTAAGACTAGCGGGTGGGTCCGGGGAGCTGTTTTTT
CASSVRLAGGSGELFF
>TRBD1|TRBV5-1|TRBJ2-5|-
TGCGCCAGCAGCTTACAGGGGAGTGAAGAGACCCAGTACTTC
CASSLQGSEETQYF
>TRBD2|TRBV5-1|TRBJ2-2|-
TGCGCCAGCAGAGGGACTAGCGGGGGTACGAACACCGGGGAGCTGTTTTTT
CASRGTSGGTNTGELFF
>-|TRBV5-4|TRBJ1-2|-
TGTGCCAGCAGCTTGGATGGGACGCTGGGCTATGGCTACACCTTC
CASSLDGTLGYGYTF
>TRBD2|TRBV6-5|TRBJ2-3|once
TGTGCCAGTGGGCAAGCGGGGACAGATACGCAGTATTTT
CASGQAGTDTQYF
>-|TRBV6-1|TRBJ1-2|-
TGTGCCAGTATCGGCTATGGCTACACCTTC
CASIGYGYTF
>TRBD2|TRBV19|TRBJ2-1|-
TGTGCCAGTAGCCTAGCGGGGGATTACAATGAGCAGTTCTTC
CASSLAGDYNEQFF
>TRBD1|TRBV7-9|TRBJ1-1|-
TGTGCCAGCAGCCGACAGGGTAGCACTGAAGCTTTCTTT
CASSRQGSTEAFF
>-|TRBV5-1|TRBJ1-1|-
TGCGCCAGCAGCTACTCCGGGACCCTGAACACTGAAGCTTTCTTT
CASSYSGTLNTEAFF
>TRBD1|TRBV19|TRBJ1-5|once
TGTGCCAGTAGTATTCAACAGGGGTATGATCAGCCCCAGCATTTT
CASSIQQGYDQPQHF
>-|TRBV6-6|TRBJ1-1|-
TGTGCCAGCAGTACCACGAAAGGAACTGAAGCTTTCTTT
CASSTTKGTEAFF
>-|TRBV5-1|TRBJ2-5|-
TGCGCCAGCAGCTTGGTTGGCAGGGGTATCTCGGAGACCCAGTACTTC
CASSLVGRGISETQYF
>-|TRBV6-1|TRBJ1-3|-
TGTGCCAGCAGTGATCCTGCGCAAATCTCTGGAAACACCATATATTTT
CASSDPAQISGNTIYF
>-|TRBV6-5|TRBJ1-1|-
TGTGCCAGCAGTCGCCTCCAGGGGTGGAACACTGAAGCTTTCTTT
CASSRLQGWNTEAFF
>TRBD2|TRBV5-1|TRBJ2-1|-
TGCGCCAGCAGCCTGGGACTACTCCCCAATGAGCAGTTCTTC
CASSLGLLPNEQFF
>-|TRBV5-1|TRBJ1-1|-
TGCGCCAGCAGCGATGAGAGGTTTGCCCCTGAAGCTTTCTTT
CASSDERFAPEAFF
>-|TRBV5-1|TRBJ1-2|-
TGCGCCAGCTTCCCGGACCGGGGCTATGGCTACACCTTC
CASFPDRGYGYTF
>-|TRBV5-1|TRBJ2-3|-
TGCGCCAGCAGCTTGATGGCGGCCCGGGGCGCAGATACGCAGTATTTT
CASSLMAARGADTQYF
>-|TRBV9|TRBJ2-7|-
TGTGCCAGCAGCGTGGAAGCGGGCCTCACCTACGAGCAGTACTTC
CASSVEAGLTYEQYF
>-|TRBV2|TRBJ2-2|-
TGTGCCAGGAGAGGGACAGCGGGGACCGGGGAGCTGTTTTTT
CARRGTAGTGELFF
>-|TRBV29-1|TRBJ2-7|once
TGCAGCGCGGGGGCGGACCGTCTCTACGAGCAGTACTTC
CSAGADRLYEQYF
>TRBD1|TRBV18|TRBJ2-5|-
TGTGCCAGCTCACCGACGGCCGTAGGGGGCTCTTCAACAGAGACCCAGTACTTC
CASSPTAVGGSSTETQYF
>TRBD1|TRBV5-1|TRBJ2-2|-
TGCGCCAGCAGCCCGGGACAGGGCTACACCGGGGAGCTGTTTTTT
CASSPGQGYTGELFF
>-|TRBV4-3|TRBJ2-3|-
TGCGCCAGCAGCCAAGATGGGGGGTATAGCACAGATACGCAGTATTTT
CASSQDGGYSTDTQYF
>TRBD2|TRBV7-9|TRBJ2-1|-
TGTGCCAGCAGCCGGACTAGCGGGGAAGATGAGCAGTTCTTC
CASSRTSGEDEQFF
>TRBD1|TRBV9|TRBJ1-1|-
TGTGCCAGCAGCGGCGGGACAGGGGTTTATATGAACACTGAAGCTTTCTTT
CASSGGTGVYMNTEAFF
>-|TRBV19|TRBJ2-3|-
TGTGCCAGTAGTAGGGGGGATACGCAGTATTTT
CASSRGDTQYF
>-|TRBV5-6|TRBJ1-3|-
TGTGCCAGCAGCTTGGCAGCTCGTGGAAACACCATATATTTT
CASSLAARGNTIYF
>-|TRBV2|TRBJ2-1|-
TGTGCCAGCAGTAGTGTAGGGTATGAGCAGTTCTTC
CASSSVGYEQFF
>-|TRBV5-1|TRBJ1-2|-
TGCGCCAGCAGCTTGGCCACCGACGACTACACCTTC
CASSLATDDYTF
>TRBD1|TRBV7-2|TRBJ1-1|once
TGTGCCAGCAGCTTAAGGTACAGAAGGTCGGGACAGCATGAAGCTTTCTTT
CASSLRYRRSGQHEAFF
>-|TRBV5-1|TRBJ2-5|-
TGCGCCAGCAGCTTGGGAGGATGGCAAGAGACCCAGTACTTC
CASSLGGWQETQYF
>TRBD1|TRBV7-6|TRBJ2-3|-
TGTGCCAGCAGCTTAGCGCCCCGGGACAGAGTAGCTAGCACAGATACGCAGTATTTT
CASSLAPRDRVASTDTQYF
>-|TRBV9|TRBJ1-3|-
TGTGCCAGCAGGGGCACAGGCGGAAACACCATATATTTT
CASRGTGGNTIYF
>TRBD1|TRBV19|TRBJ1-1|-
TGTGCCAGTAGTATAACAGGGGGACGGAGTTTTGCTGAAGCTTTCTTT
CASSITGGRSFAEAFF
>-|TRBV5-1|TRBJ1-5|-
TGCGCCAGCAGCTACAGGGAAGGTCAGCCCCAGCATTTT
CASSYREGQPQHF
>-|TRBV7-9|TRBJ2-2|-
TGTGCCAGCAGAGTGACAGCGAACACCGGGGAGCTGTTTTTT
CASRVTANTGELFF
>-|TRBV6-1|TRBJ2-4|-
TGTGCCAGCAGTGAGGTCAAAAACATTCAGTACTTC
CASSEVKNIQYF
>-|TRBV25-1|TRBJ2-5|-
TGTGCCAGCACCCACAAGGGAGGGACCCAGTACTTC
CASTHKGGTQYF
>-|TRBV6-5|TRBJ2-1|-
TGTGCCAGCAGTTACTCCCTCAGGGGTGAGCAGTTCTTC
CASSYSLRGEQFF
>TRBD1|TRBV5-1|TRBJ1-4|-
TGCGCCAGCAGCTCGACAGGGGATAATGAAAAACTGTTTTTT
CASSSTGDNEKLFF
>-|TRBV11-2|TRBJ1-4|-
TGTGCCAGCAGCGTCGCAGTCGGGGGGAGTAATGAAAAACTGTTTTTT
CASSVAVGGSNEKLFF
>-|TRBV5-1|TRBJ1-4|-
TGCGCCAGCAGCTCCACAGGGCGTAGTAGCGAAAAACTGTTTTTT
CASSSTGRSSEKLFF
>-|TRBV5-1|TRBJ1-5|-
TGCGCCAGCAGCTTGGGAGGGGTTGGGAATCAGCCCCAGCATTTT
CASSLGGVGNQPQHF
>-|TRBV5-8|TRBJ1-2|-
TGTGCCAGCAGCGCCCGGACAGCCACTTACCCTTATGGCTACACCTTC
CASSARTATYPYGYTF